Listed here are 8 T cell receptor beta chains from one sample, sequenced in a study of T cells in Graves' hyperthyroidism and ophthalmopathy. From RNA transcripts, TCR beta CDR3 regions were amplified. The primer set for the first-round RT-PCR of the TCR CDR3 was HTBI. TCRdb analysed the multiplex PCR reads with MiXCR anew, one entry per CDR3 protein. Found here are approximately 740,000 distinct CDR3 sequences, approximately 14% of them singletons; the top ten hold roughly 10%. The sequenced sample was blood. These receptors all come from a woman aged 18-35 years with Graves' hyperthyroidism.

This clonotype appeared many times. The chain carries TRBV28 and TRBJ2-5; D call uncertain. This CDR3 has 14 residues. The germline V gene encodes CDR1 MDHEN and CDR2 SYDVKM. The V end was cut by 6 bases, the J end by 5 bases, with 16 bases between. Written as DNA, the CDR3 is TGTGCCAGCAGGAGGCCCCAAGGGCGGGAGACCCAGTACTTC. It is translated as CASRRPQGRETQYF.

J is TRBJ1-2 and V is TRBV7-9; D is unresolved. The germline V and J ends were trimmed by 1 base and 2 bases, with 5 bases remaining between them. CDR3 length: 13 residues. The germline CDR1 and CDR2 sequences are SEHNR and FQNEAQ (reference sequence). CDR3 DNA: TGTGCCAGCAGCTTAGAGAAGAACTATGGCTACACCTTC. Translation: CASSLEKNYGYTF.

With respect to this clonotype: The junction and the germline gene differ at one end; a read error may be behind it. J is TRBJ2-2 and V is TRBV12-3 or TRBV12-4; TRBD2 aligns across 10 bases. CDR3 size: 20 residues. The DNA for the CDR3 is TGTGCCAGCAGTTTACTAGCGGGAGTTATCATCGTGGCGAACACCGGGGAGCCGTTTTTT. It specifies CASSLLAGVIIVANTGEPFF.

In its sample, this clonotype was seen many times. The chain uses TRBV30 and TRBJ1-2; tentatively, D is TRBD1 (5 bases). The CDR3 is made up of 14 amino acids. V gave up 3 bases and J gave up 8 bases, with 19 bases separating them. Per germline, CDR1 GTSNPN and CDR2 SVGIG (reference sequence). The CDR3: CAWRRGRSYGGYTF. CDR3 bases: TGTGCCTGGAGACGGGGCAGGTCTTATGGAGGCTACACCTTC. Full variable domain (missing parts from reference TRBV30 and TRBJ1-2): SQTIHQWPATLVQPVGSPLSLECTVEGTSNPNLYWYRQAAGRGLQLLFYSVGIGQISSEVPQNLSASRPQDRQFILSSKKLLLSDSGFYLCAWRRGRSYGGYTFGSGTRLTVV.

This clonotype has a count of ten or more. This CDR3 reads CASSLARGWGDNEQFF. The CDR3 nucleotides read TGTGCCAGCAGCTTAGCCAGGGGATGGGGTGACAATGAGCAGTTCTTC. This sequence joins TRBV7-9 and TRBJ2-1, with a tentative D call TRBD1 (6 bases). The germline V gene has CDR1 SEHNR and CDR2 FQNEAQ (reference sequence). This CDR3 has 16 amino acids. V was cut by 0 bases and J by 5 bases, with 14 bases left in between. The whole variable domain, remainder taken from reference TRBV7-9 and TRBJ2-1, is DTGVSQNPRHKITKRGQNVTFRCDPISEHNRLYWYRQTLGQGPEFLTYFQNEAQLEKSRLLSDRFSAERPKGSFSTLEIQRTEQGDSAMYLCASSLARGWGDNEQFFGPGTRLTVL.

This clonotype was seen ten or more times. The CDR3 reads CSARDQLAGTINEQFF. CDR3 nucleotide sequence: TGCAGTGCTAGAGATCAATTAGCGGGAACTATAAATGAGCAGTTCTTC. The V call is TRBV20-1, the J call TRBJ2-1; 8 nucleotides agree with TRBD2. Germline V gives CDR1 DFQATT, CDR2 SNEGSKA (reference sequence). The CDR3 length is 16 residues. V shed 0 bases and J 7 bases; nucleotides not matched to a gene: 11.

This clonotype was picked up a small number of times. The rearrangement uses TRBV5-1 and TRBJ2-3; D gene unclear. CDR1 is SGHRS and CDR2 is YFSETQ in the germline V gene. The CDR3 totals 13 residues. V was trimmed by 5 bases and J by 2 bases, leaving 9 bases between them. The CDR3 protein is CASRAGFTDTQYF. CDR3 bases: TGCGCCAGCAGAGCCGGGTTCACAGATACGCAGTATTTT.

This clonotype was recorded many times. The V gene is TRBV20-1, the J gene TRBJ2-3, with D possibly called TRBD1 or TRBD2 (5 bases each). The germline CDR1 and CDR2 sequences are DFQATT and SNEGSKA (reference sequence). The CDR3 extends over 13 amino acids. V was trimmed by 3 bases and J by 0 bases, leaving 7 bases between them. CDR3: CSASGASTDTQYF. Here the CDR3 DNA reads TGCAGTGCTAGCGGGGCTAGCACAGATACGCAGTATTTT.